The next 12 T cell receptor beta chains were all read from a single sample in a study of T cells after yellow fever vaccination. TCRdb fed the 5' RACE reads into MiXCR, producing one record per CDR3 protein. Seen here are some 110,000 distinct CDR3 sequences, 8.4% observed once, and the top ten hold approximately 24%. The material sequenced was CD8+ T cells sorted from PBMCs, taken 45 days after the yellow fever booster vaccination. These receptors all stem from a man under 40 who received the YFV17D yellow fever vaccine.

This clonotype was recorded at least ten times. This chain connects TRBV9 to TRBJ2-1, with no clear D. The germline V gene encodes CDR1 SGDLS and CDR2 YYNGEE. Trimming cost V 6 bases and J 8 bases, with 21 bases left between them. This CDR3 has 15 amino acids. CDR3 coding DNA: TGTGCCAGCACCCGATCCCGAGCTAGTTGGGATGAGCAGTTCTTC. Protein product: CASTRSRASWDEQFF.

This clonotype has at least ten counts. CDR3 sequence: CASSQRGGPNEQFF. CDR3 DNA: TGTGCCAGCAGCCAGCGGGGGGGGCCTAATGAGCAGTTCTTC. The chain employs TRBV5-5 and TRBJ2-1; 10 bases are shared with TRBD2. The J segment lost 7 bases and the V segment lost 4 bases, leaving 5 bases of the junction unmatched. This CDR3 region has 14 residues. The germline CDR1 and CDR2 sequences are SGHKS and YYEKEE (reference sequence).

There are many counts of this clonotype. This sequence joins TRBV5-1 and TRBJ2-1; TRBD2 matches 8 bases. J gave up 9 bases and V 7 bases, and 15 bases lay outside the gene matches. The CDR3 runs to 15 residues. Germline lookup yields CDR1 SGHRS and CDR2 YFSETQ. The CDR3 bases are TGCGCCAGCCACGAGTACTCGGCGGGAGGCGTTGAGCAGTTCTTC. Residues: CASHEYSAGGVEQFF.

This clonotype appeared many times. This chain connects TRBV2 to TRBJ1-2; D is uncertain. Germline CDR1 reads SNHLY; CDR2 reads FYNNEI. This CDR3 region has 11 residues. V gave up 8 bases and J gave up 8 bases, with 12 bases separating them. The CDR3 DNA follows: TGTGCCAGCGACGAAATACCCGGCTACACCTTC. It is translated as CASDEIPGYTF. Filled out from reference TRBV2 and TRBJ1-2, the complete variable domain reads EPEVTQTPSHQVTQMGQEVILRCVPISNHLYFYWYRQILGQKVEFLVSFYNNEISEKSEIFDDQFSVERPDGSNFTLKIRSTKLEDSAMYFCASDEIPGYTFGSGTRLTVV.

The sample holds many counts of this clonotype. J is TRBJ2-7 and V is TRBV27, with 7 bases matching TRBD2. Trimming removed 2 bases from V and 6 bases from J; junction bases left unmatched: 7. Germline V gene lookup returns CDR1 MNHEY and CDR2 SMNVEV (reference sequence). This CDR3 region has 14 residues. In nucleotides, the CDR3 is TGTGCCAGCAGTTTAGGGGGGAGGGCCACCGAGCAGTACTTC. Translation gives CASSLGGRATEQYF.

The chain combines TRBV12-3 or TRBV12-4 with TRBJ2-1, with unresolved D. Trimming left V 2 bases short and J 8 bases short, with 7 bases between. This CDR3 contains 12 residues. In DNA, the CDR3 is TGTGCCAGCAGTTTATTGGGGTATGAGCAGTTCTTC. Its translation: CASSLLGYEQFF.

The sample holds a few counts of this clonotype. The rearrangement joins TRBV12-3 or TRBV12-4 to TRBJ1-3, with unresolved D. CDR3 length: 12 residues. Deletions cut 6 bases from V and 4 bases from J, with 7 bases between. CDR3 nucleotides: TGTGCCAGCAGCCAACCCGGAAACACCATATATTTT. As protein: CASSQPGNTIYF.

This clonotype was seen ten or more times. The rearrangement uses TRBV12-3 or TRBV12-4 and TRBJ2-3; D unresolved. V lost 3 bases and J lost 1, with 11 bases in between. This CDR3 comprises 15 residues. The CDR3 DNA sequence: TGTGCCAGCAGTTTTAGACAAACACGCACAGATACGCAGTATTTT. The encoded protein is CASSFRQTRTDTQYF.

Notes on this clonotype: Possible read error: a much larger clone is one base away. The V and J genes are TRBV5-1 and TRBJ2-2, with 10 bases identical to TRBD1. The germline V gene encodes CDR1 SGHRS and CDR2 YFSETQ. The CDR3 is made up of 16 amino acids. This chain's CDR3 is CVSSDGTGVLTGELFF. In DNA, the CDR3 is TGCGTCAGCAGCGACGGGACAGGGGTCCTCACCGGGGAGCTGTTTTTT.

This clonotype was seen many times. V is TRBV12-3 or TRBV12-4 and J is TRBJ2-1; TRBD1 matches at 9 bases. V shed 7 bases and J 6 bases; nucleotides not matched to a gene: 10. This CDR3 comprises 15 residues. The DNA for the CDR3 is TGTGCCAGCACCCTAACCGGGACAGGGTCCAATGAGCAGTTCTTC. It encodes CASTLTGTGSNEQFF.

This clonotype was detected ten times or more. The chain combines TRBV20-1 with TRBJ2-5; D is perhaps TRBD1 (6 bases). V was pared by 5 bases and J by 0 bases, with 10 bases between. Germline V gene sequence: CDR1 DFQATT, CDR2 SNEGSKA (reference sequence). The CDR3 runs 13 residues. The CDR3 reads CSAYGQNQETQYF. Here the CDR3 DNA reads TGCAGTGCTTACGGACAGAACCAAGAGACCCAGTACTTC.

The table lists this clonotype with many counts. The chain links TRBV27 to TRBJ2-3; 10 nucleotides align to TRBD2. Germline CDR1 is MNHEY and CDR2 is SMNVEV (reference sequence). The J segment lost 3 bases and the V segment lost 5 bases, leaving 8 bases of the junction unmatched. CDR3 length: 16 amino acids. The CDR3 region is CASSPIAGGGTDTQYF. The CDR3, as DNA: TGTGCCAGCAGTCCGATAGCGGGAGGAGGGACAGATACGCAGTATTTT.